This T cell receptor (beta chain) was observed in a study of T cell changes during pregnancy in multiple sclerosis. Assay used: immunoSEQ multiplex PCR; TCRdb lists only in-frame clones, some missing. This table has tens of thousands of clones, about 89% appearing once. The CDR3 extends over 15 amino acids. With 4 bases clipped from V and 5 bases from J, the junction kept 8 bases outside the gene matches. CDR1 and CDR2 (germline): SGHNT, YYREEE (reference sequence). The genes are TRBV5-4 and TRBJ2-2; 7 bases line up with TRBD1. This TCR came from a female donor with multiple sclerosis, enrolled in a pregnancy study. The specimen was CD4+ T cells from peripheral blood mononuclear cells, collected before pregnancy. CDR3 sequence reads: CASSLTGTGTGELFF. For the CDR3, the DNA is TGTGCCAGCAGCCTGACAGGGACGGGTACCGGGGAGCTGTTTTTT.